One and the same sample provided the 11 T cell receptor beta chains below, sequenced in a study of regulatory T cells in long-lasting Graves disease. Time point given: newly diagnosed GD, antithyroid drugs for less than 3 months. PBMCs were the source of the RNA used for TCR sequencing. Building the TCR beta libraries relied on iRepertoire HTBI primers, and CDR3 regions underwent Arm-PCR. TCRdb reprocessed the multiplex PCR reads with MiXCR, giving one entry per CDR3 protein. Here the sample spans around 500,000 distinct CDR3 sequences, roughly a sixth being singletons. This sample also belongs to another study, concerning T cells in Graves' hyperthyroidism and ophthalmopathy.

The sequencing used peripheral blood mononuclear cells (PBMCs), collected at new diagnosis, from a patient treated with antithyroid drugs. These receptors all come from a middle-aged woman with Graves disease.

This clonotype was detected ten times or more. The rearrangement uses TRBV30 and TRBJ1-1; D is undetermined. The germline gives CDR1 GTSNPN, CDR2 SVGIG (reference sequence). The V end was cut by 2 bases, the J end by 2 bases, with 9 bases between. The CDR3 spans 13 residues. CDR3 amino acids: CAWSPNDNTEAFF. DNA for the CDR3: TGTGCCTGGAGTCCGAATGATAACACTGAAGCTTTCTTT.

This clonotype showed up many times. The CDR3 here is CASSSFMTGRTEAFF. The CDR3 DNA reads as TGTGCCAGCAGTTCCTTCATGACAGGGAGGACTGAAGCTTTCTTT. V gene TRBV27 combines with J gene TRBJ1-1; TRBD1 matches 7 bases. V shed 4 bases and J 5 bases; nucleotides not matched to a gene: 10. Germline CDR1 is MNHEY and CDR2 is SMNVEV (reference sequence). This CDR3 is built from 15 residues.

This clonotype has only a few counts. The gene calls are TRBV30 and TRBJ1-5; D may be TRBD1 (5 bases). CDR1 is GTSNPN, CDR2 SVGIG, per germline (reference sequence). The V end lost 4 bases, the J end lost 4 bases, and 14 bases lay between the germline ends. The CDR3 runs to 14 residues. The CDR3 loop reads CAWTSGPPNQPQHF. DNA of the CDR3: TGTGCCTGGACCTCGGGACCGCCAAATCAGCCCCAGCATTTT. The whole variable domain, filled in from reference TRBV30 and TRBJ1-5, reads SQTIHQWPATLVQPVGSPLSLECTVEGTSNPNLYWYRQAAGRGLQLLFYSVGIGQISSEVPQNLSASRPQDRQFILSSKKLLLSDSGFYLCAWTSGPPNQPQHFGDGTRLSIL.

This clonotype was detected ten times or more. The chain uses TRBV2 and TRBJ1-1; D might be TRBD1 (5 bases). Trimming left V 9 bases short and J 2 bases short, with 13 bases between. CDR1 SNHLY and CDR2 FYNNEI come from the germline V gene. CDR3 length: 13 residues. The CDR3 here is CASKQEINTEAFF. The CDR3 coding sequence is TGTGCCAGTAAACAGGAGATTAACACTGAAGCTTTCTTT. The complete variable domain, with remaining parts taken from reference TRBV2 and TRBJ1-1, reads EPEVTQTPSHQVTQMGQEVILRCVPISNHLYFYWYRQILGQKVEFLVSFYNNEISEKSEIFDDQFSVERPDGSNFTLKIRSTKLEDSAMYFCASKQEINTEAFFGQGTRLTVV.

This clonotype was seen at least ten times. The V call is TRBV11-2, the J call TRBJ2-7; TRBD1 agrees at 8 bases. Germline assignment: CDR1 SGHAT and CDR2 FQNNGV. With 5 bases clipped from V and 6 bases from J, the junction kept 3 bases outside the gene matches. This CDR3 spans 12 amino acids. CDR3 loop: CASSTDRVEQYF. In DNA form, the CDR3 reads TGTGCCAGCAGCACGGACAGGGTCGAGCAGTACTTC.

This clonotype was seen many times. This chain joins TRBV6-7 and TRBJ1-5; no reliable D call. TRBV6-7 is identified as an open reading frame with a role that is uncertain. V lost 8 bases and J 5 bases, leaving 13 bases between the germline ends. The CDR3 covers 13 residues. This chain's CDR3 is CASFIHLHQPQHF. CDR3 nucleotide sequence: TGTGCCAGCTTCATCCACCTCCATCAGCCCCAGCATTTT.

In its sample, this clonotype was seen a few times. This sequence joins TRBV6-1 and TRBJ2-3; 9 nucleotides line up with TRBD1. Looked up from germline, CDR1 is MNHNS and CDR2 is SASEGT. The ends lost 6 bases at V and 3 bases at J; junction bases unmatched: 13. The CDR3 covers 17 residues. CDR3 region: CASSLGPGGQGTDTQYF. The CDR3 DNA reads as TGTGCCAGCAGCCTCGGACCCGGCGGACAGGGGACAGATACGCAGTATTTT.

A single count supports this clonotype. The J gene is TRBJ2-2, the V gene TRBV6-1; D possibly uses TRBD1 or TRBD2 (5 bases each). This CDR3 region has 13 residues. V was pared by 2 bases and J by 7 bases, with 8 bases between. CDR1 MNHNS and CDR2 SASEGT come from the germline V gene. The CDR3, as DNA: TGTGCCAGCAGTGAATGGGGGTTCGGGGAGCTGTTTTTT. Translated: CASSEWGFGELFF.

The J gene is TRBJ2-3, the V gene TRBV3-1; D may be TRBD1 (6 bases). Trimming shortened V by 1 base and J by 6 bases, and 14 bases separated the two germline ends. The CDR3 consists of 15 residues. CDR1 and CDR2 from the germline V gene are LGHDT and YNNKEL (reference sequence). The CDR3 loop is CASSQVAGAGDTQYF. The CDR3 DNA reads TGTGCCAGCAGCCAAGTCGCAGGGGCAGGGGATACGCAGTATTTT.

This clonotype was counted a few times. The genes are TRBV20-1 and TRBJ1-5; perhaps TRBD1 as D (6 bases). Germline CDR1 reads DFQATT; CDR2 reads SNEGSKA (reference sequence). The CDR3 is 12 amino acids. Trimming removed 3 bases from V and 7 bases from J, with 10 bases in between. The CDR3 loop is CSARQGSQPQHF. CDR3 nucleotide sequence: TGCAGTGCTAGGCAGGGGAGCCAGCCCCAGCATTTT.

V gene TRBV12-3 or TRBV12-4 combines with J gene TRBJ1-3; D is ambiguous. Between the trimmed V and J ends, which lost 5 bases and 0 bases, there was a span of 23 bases. This CDR3 comprises 19 residues. The CDR3 DNA is TGTGCCAGCAGTCCTTACCCCGGTCTCCGAACCACCTCTGGAAACACCATATATTTT. Residues: CASSPYPGLRTTSGNTIYF.